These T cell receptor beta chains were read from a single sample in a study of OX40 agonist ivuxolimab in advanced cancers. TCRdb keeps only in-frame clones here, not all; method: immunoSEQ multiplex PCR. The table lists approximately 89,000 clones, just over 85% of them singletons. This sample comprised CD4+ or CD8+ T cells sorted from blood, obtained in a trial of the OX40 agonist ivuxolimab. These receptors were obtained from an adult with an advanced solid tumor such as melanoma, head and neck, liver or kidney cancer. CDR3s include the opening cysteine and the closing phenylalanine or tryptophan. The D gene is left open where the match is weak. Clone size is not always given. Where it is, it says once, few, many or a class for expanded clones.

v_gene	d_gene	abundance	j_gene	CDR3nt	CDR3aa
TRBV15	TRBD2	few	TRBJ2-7	TGTGCCACCAGCAGCAGCTATTCGGGAGGGCCTTACGAGCAGTACTTC	CATSSSYSGGPYEQYF
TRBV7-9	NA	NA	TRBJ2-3	TGTGCCAGCAGCCGAACAGATACGCAGTATTTT	CASSRTDTQYF
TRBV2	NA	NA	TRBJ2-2	TGTGCCAGCATCTTAAGGACTCAGGAGCCCGGGGAGCTGTTTTTT	CASILRTQEPGELFF
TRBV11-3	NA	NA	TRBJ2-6	TGTGCCAGCAGCTTAAGTGGAGCTGGGGCCAACGTCCTGACTTTC	CASSLSGAGANVLTF
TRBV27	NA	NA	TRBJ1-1	TGTGCCAGCAGTCGGGGGCGGAACACTGAAGCTTTCTTT	CASSRGRNTEAFF
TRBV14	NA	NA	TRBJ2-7	TGTGCCAGCAGCCTATGGGCGGGGACAATCGAGCAGTACTTC	CASSLWAGTIEQYF
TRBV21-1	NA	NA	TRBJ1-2	TGTGCCAGCAGCCATGATTGGACAGGGATCAGGGATGGCTACACCTTC	CASSHDWTGIRDGYTF
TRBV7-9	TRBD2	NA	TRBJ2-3	TGTGCCAGCAGCTTATACCTTACTAGCGGCACAGATACGCAGTATTTT	CASSLYLTSGTDTQYF
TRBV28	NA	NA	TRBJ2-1	TGTGCCAGCAGTTCCCCGCAGGGGACAATTGAGCAGTTCTTC	CASSSPQGTIEQFF
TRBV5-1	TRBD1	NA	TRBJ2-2	TGCGCCAGTTTCTCAGGGGGCAACGGGGAGCTGTTTTTT	CASFSGGNGELFF
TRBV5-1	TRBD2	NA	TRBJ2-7	TGCGCCAGCAGCTTGGCCGTATCTAGCGGGAGTGTCGAGCAGTACTTC	CASSLAVSSGSVEQYF
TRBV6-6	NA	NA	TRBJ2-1	TGTGCCAGCAGCTCTCCAAGGACTCAGGGACATGAGCAGTTCTTC	CASSSPRTQGHEQFF
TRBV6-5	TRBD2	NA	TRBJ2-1	TGTGCCAGCAGTTACCCGGGACTAGCGCACAATGAGCAGTTCTTC	CASSYPGLAHNEQFF
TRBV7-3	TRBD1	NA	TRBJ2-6	TGTGCCAGCAACCGGCCGGGACAGGGGAGTGGGGCCAACGTCCTGACTTTC	CASNRPGQGSGANVLTF
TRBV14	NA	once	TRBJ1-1	TGTGCCAGCAGCCAAGGAGGCAGAACGGCTGAAGCTTTCTTT	CASSQGGRTAEAFF
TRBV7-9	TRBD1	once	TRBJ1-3	TGTGCCAGCAGCCTAACTCGACCCCGGGACAGGAATCTTGGAAACACCATATATTTT	CASSLTRPRDRNLGNTIYF
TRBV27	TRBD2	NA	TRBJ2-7	TGTGCCAGTCATAGGGGGGTAGCGGGAGTGGGCGAGCAGTACTTC	CASHRGVAGVGEQYF
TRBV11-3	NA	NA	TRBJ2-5	TGTGCCAGCAGCTTAGCAGGGACGGAGACTCAAGAGACCCAGTACTTC	CASSLAGTETQETQYF
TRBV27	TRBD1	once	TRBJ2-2	TGTGCCAGCAACCATAGACAGGGTTTTTCCGGGGAGCTGTTTTTT	CASNHRQGFSGELFF
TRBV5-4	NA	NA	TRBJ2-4	TGTGCCAGCAGCTTTCAGGGAGCCAAAAACATTCAGTACTTC	CASSFQGAKNIQYF
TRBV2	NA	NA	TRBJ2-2	TGTGCCAGCAAGGAACTCGGGGAGCTGTTTTTT	CASKELGELFF
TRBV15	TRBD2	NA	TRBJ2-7	TGTGCCACCAGCAGAGATCAGGTGAGCGGGGCCTACGAGCAGTACTTC	CATSRDQVSGAYEQYF
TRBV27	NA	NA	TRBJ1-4	TGTGCCAGCAGAGACCCCTTTAATGAAAAACTGTTTTTT	CASRDPFNEKLFF
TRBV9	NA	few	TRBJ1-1	TGTGCCAGCAGCGAGGGCCCTTCGAATAGCGGTGAAAAAGCTTTCTTT	CASSEGPSNSGEKAFF
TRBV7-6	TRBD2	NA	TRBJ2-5	TGTGCCAGCAGCCCACGCCCACTAGCGGGAGTAGGAGAGACCCAGTACTTC	CASSPRPLAGVGETQYF
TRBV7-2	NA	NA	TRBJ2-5	TGTGCCAGCAGTCCCGACAGGTACCAAGAGACCCAGTACTTC	CASSPDRYQETQYF
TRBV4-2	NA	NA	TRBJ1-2	TGTGCCAGCAGCCAAGCTGGCCACTATGGCTACACCTTC	CASSQAGHYGYTF
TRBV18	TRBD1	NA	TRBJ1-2	TGTGCCAGCTCACGTGACCAGGGGGCCTCTGGCTACACCTTC	CASSRDQGASGYTF
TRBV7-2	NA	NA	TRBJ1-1	TGTGCCAGCAGCTCACAGGGGAACACTGAAGCTTTCTTT	CASSSQGNTEAFF
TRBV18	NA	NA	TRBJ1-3	TGTGCCAGCTCACCACTTTCGGCAGGGGACGGAAACACCATATATTTT	CASSPLSAGDGNTIYF
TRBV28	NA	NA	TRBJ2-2	TGTGCCAGCAGTTCATCACAGGTCACCGGGGAGCTGTTTTTT	CASSSSQVTGELFF
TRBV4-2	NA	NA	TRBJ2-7	TGTGCCAGCAGCCAAGTTGGACGGGACTACGAGCAGTACTTC	CASSQVGRDYEQYF
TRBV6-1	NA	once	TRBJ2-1	TGTGCCAGCAACATAGCGCCCAATGAGCAGTTCTTC	CASNIAPNEQFF
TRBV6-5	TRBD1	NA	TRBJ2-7	TGTGCCAGCAGGGCGGGACAGGGTCTGTACGAGCAGTACTTC	CASRAGQGLYEQYF
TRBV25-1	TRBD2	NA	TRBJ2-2	TGTGCCAGCAGTAGACTAGCGGGAGGGACCACCGGGGAGCTGTTTTTT	CASSRLAGGTTGELFF
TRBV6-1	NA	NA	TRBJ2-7	TGTGCCAGCAGTGAACCGGGCTACGAGCAGTACTTC	CASSEPGYEQYF
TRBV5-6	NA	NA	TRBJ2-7	TGTGCCAGCAGCTTGAGCATGCGCGAGCAGTACTTC	CASSLSMREQYF
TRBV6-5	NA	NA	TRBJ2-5	TGTGCCAGCAGTTATCTCAATACCGGGGGCCAGTACTTC	CASSYLNTGGQYF
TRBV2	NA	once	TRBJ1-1	NA	CASILEGTGMNTEAFF
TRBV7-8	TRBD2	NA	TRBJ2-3	TGTGCCAGCAGGCTAAGGGCTAGCGGGAGAACAGATACGCAGTATTTT	CASRLRASGRTDTQYF
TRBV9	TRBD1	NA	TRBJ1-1	TGTGCCAGCAGCGTAAGGGGGGACAGGGGTACTGAAGCTTTCTTT	CASSVRGDRGTEAFF
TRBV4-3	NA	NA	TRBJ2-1	TGCGCCAGCAGCCAAATGGTACAAACTACCGCATTGTCCAATGAGCAGTTCTTC	CASSQMVQTTALSNEQFF